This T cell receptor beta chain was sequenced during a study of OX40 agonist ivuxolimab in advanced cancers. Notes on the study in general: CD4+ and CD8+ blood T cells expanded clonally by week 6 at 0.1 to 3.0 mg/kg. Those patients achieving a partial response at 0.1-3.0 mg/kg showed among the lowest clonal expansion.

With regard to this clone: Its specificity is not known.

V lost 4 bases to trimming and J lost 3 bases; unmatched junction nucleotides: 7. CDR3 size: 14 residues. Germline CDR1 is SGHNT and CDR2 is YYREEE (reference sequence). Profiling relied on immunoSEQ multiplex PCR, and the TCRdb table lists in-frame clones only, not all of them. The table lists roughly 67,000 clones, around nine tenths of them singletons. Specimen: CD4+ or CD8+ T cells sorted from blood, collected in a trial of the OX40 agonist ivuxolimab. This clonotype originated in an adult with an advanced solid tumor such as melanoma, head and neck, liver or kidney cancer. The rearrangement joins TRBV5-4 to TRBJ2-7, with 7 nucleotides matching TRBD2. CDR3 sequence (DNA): TGTGCCAGCAGCGGGGGGGACTACAGCTACGAGCAGTACTTC. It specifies CASSGGDYSYEQYF.